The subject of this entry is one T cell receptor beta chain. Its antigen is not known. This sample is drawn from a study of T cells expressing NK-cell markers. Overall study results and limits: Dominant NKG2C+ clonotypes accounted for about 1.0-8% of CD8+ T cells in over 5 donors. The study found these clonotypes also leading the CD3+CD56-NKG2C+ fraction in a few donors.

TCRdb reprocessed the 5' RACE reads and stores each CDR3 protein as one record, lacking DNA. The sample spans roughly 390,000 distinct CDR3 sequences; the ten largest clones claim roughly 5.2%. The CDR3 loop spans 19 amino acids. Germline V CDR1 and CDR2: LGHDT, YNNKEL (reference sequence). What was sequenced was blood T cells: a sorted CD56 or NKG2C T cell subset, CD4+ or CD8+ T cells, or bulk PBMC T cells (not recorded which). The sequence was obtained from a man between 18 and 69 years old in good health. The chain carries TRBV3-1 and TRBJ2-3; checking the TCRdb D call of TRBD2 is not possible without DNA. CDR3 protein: CASSQDLFRTSGAGDTQYF.